This TCR beta chain was profiled in a study of cytomegalovirus exposure and HLA in healthy donors. CDR1 and CDR2 (germline): LNHDA, SQIVND (reference sequence). There are 12 residues in the CDR3. With 5 bases removed from V and 5 bases from J, the gap between germline ends came to 9 bases. Points from the study as a whole: An analysis done earlier found most TCR beta V segments productive about 90% or about 30% of the time. Some V segments (TRBV6-2 and TRBV6-3 among them) were excluded as indistinguishable.

Worth noting for this clone: What it binds is not known.

The PCR ran on 60 Vbeta and 13 Jbeta primers. TCRdb's copy holds only in-frame clones and misses some; the assay was immunoSEQ multiplex PCR. Among tens of thousands of clones listed, 60% to 85% were seen once. The specimen sequenced was PBMCs. The TCR was taken from a woman in her thirties or forties in good health and CMV-seropositive. The chain recombines TRBV19 with TRBJ1-2; D remains ambiguous. The CDR3 DNA follows: TGTGCCAGTAGTCGGCGGGAGTATGGCTACACCTTC. Amino acid sequence: CASSRREYGYTF. The complete variable domain, with remaining parts taken from reference TRBV19 and TRBJ1-2, reads DGGITQSPKYLFRKEGQNVTLSCEQNLNHDAMYWYRQDPGQGLRLIYYSQIVNDFQKGDIAEGYSVSREKKESFPLTVTSAQKNPTAFYLCASSRREYGYTFGSGTRLTVV.